These 18 T cell receptor beta chains came from one sample sequenced in a study of CD8+ T cells in alopecia areata. RNA extraction and reverse transcription yielded cDNA as sequencing template. This table comes from immunoSEQ multiplex PCR, and its TCRdb copy is limited to in-frame clones, with some not included. The sample records some 150,000 clones, about 54% being singletons. Regarding treatment: oral pan-JAK inhibitor, 5-10 mg twice daily. The sequencing used CD4+ T cells sorted from blood, collected at approximately week 56, from a patient treated with tofacitinib. The receptors originated from a human donor with alopecia areata.

This clone was picked up a small number of times. The chain recombines TRBV30 with TRBJ2-3; D may be TRBD2 (5 bases). Germline V gene sequence: CDR1 GTSNPN, CDR2 SVGIG (reference sequence). The CDR3 runs to 15 residues. The V end was cut by 5 bases, the J end by 6 bases, with 21 bases between. The CDR3, as DNA: TGTGCCTGGGGCCCCCGGGAAGGCGGATGGGATACGCAGTATTTT. The encoded protein is CAWGPREGGWDTQYF.

The chain uses TRBV23-1 and TRBJ2-7, with TRBD1 matching 7 bases. TRBV23-1 is an ORF, with its function uncertain. V lost 6 bases and J lost 0; bases outside the gene matches: 8. This CDR3 region has 15 residues. The CDR3 spells CASSPKQGRSYEQYF. DNA of the CDR3: TGCGCCAGCAGCCCGAAACAGGGGCGCTCCTACGAGCAGTACTTC.

The chain has TRBV27 and TRBJ2-1; D is possibly TRBD2 (7 bases). Germline CDR1 reads MNHEY; CDR2 reads SMNVEV (reference sequence). Deletions cut 6 bases from V and 5 bases from J, with 23 bases between. The CDR3 consists of 17 residues. Written as DNA, the CDR3 is TGTGCCAGCAGATCATCCTCCCTGGCGGGGGCCAACAATGAGCAGTTCTTC. Protein product: CASRSSSLAGANNEQFF.

The chain carries TRBV7-2 and TRBJ2-7, with 12 bases matching TRBD2. V lost 5 bases to trimming and J lost 6 bases; unmatched junction nucleotides: 5. Germline-derived CDR1 and CDR2 are SGHTA and FQGNSA. CDR3 length equals 14 residues. CDR3 sequence: CASSELAGGSEQYF. The CDR3 DNA follows: TGTGCCAGCAGCGAACTAGCGGGGGGCTCCGAGCAGTACTTC.

The V and J genes are TRBV30 and TRBJ1-2; 7 bases fit TRBD1. The junction had 8 bases not matched to a gene; V was cut back by 2 bases and J by 5 bases. The V gene's germline CDR1 is GTSNPN and CDR2 SVGIG (reference sequence). The CDR3 has 14 residues. The chain's CDR3 is CAWSTGQAPYGYTF. The CDR3 nucleotides are TGTGCCTGGAGTACCGGACAGGCACCATATGGCTACACCTTC.

V gene TRBV27 combines with J gene TRBJ1-4, with TRBD1 matching 7 bases. CDR3 length equals 14 residues. Germline CDR1 and CDR2: MNHEY and SMNVEV (reference sequence). The J segment lost 3 bases and the V segment lost 7 bases, leaving 5 bases of the junction unmatched. CDR3 in DNA: TGTGCCAGCAAACCTGGGACAGCTAATGAAAAACTGTTTTTT. Its translation is CASKPGTANEKLFF.

The table lists this clone with a few counts. The CDR3 is CTATASYNEQFF. The CDR3, as DNA: TGCACCGCCACGGCGTCCTACAATGAGCAGTTCTTC. V is TRBV29-1 and J is TRBJ2-1; D gene ambiguous. The CDR3 extends over 12 amino acids. Germline-derived CDR1 and CDR2 are SQVTM and ANQGSEA.

About this clone: Its ends do not fully match the called genes, so a read error is possible. The chain has TRBV5-1 and TRBJ2-1; tentatively, D is TRBD1 (6 bases). Per the germline V gene, CDR1 is SGHRS and CDR2 is YFSETQ. The CDR3 is 14 residues long. The CDR3 DNA is TGTGACAACAGGGCGGGTGGACGGACGAATGAGCAGTTCTTC. Its translation is CDNRAGGRTNEQFF.

V is TRBV9 and J is TRBJ1-6; D is undetermined. The CDR3 is 15 residues long. The V gene's germline CDR1 is SGDLS and CDR2 YYNGEE. V was shortened by 0 bases and J by 8 bases, with 12 bases between the two germline ends. The CDR3, as DNA: TGTGCCAGCAGCGTAGCATACAATGGGGATTCACCCCTCCACTTT. It specifies CASSVAYNGDSPLHF.

The genes are TRBV27 and TRBJ1-2, with D unresolved. The length of the CDR3 is 11 residues. In germline, CDR1 is MNHEY, CDR2 SMNVEV (reference sequence). Between the trimmed V and J ends, which lost 8 bases and 5 bases, there was a span of 9 bases. Written as DNA, the CDR3 is TGTGCCAGCCGATCTAGGTATGGCTACACCTTC. Translated, it gives CASRSRYGYTF.

In this sample, this clone turned up a few times. The J gene is TRBJ1-1, the V gene TRBV29-1, with 8 bases aligning to TRBD1. V lost 6 bases and J lost 4; bases outside the gene matches: 7. CDR1 is SQVTM and CDR2 is ANQGSEA in the germline V gene. This CDR3 has 13 amino acids. The DNA for the CDR3 is TGCAGCGTAGGACAGGGCCTGGGCACTGAAGCTTTCTTT. Its protein product is CSVGQGLGTEAFF.

The chain carries TRBV30 and TRBJ1-4, with 7 nucleotides matching TRBD1. The J segment lost 4 bases and the V segment lost 6 bases, leaving 5 bases of the junction unmatched. The CDR3 is made up of 13 amino acids. The germline CDR1 and CDR2 sequences are GTSNPN and SVGIG (reference sequence). The CDR3 region is CACAGQFNEKLFF. In nucleotides, the CDR3 is TGTGCCTGCGCGGGACAGTTTAATGAAAAACTGTTTTTT.

This clone was detected only once. This chain joins TRBV5-1 and TRBJ2-5; D call uncertain. Germline lookup yields CDR1 SGHRS and CDR2 YFSETQ. There are 12 residues in the CDR3. Between the trimmed V and J ends, which lost 0 bases and 2 bases, there was a span of 2 bases. The CDR3 region has the DNA TGCGCCAGCAGCTTGGTTCAAGAGACCCAGTACTTC. Translation gives CASSLVQETQYF.

J is TRBJ2-5 and V is TRBV6-1; D is perhaps TRBD1 (6 bases). The CDR3 runs 14 residues. Germline CDR1 is MNHNS and CDR2 is SASEGT. V dropped 8 bases and J dropped 0 bases, with 13 bases sitting between them. The CDR3 region is CASSPGQHQETQYF. CDR3 sequence (DNA): TGTGCCAGCTCGCCGGGACAACACCAAGAGACCCAGTACTTC.

The sample holds a few counts of this clone. This sequence joins TRBV7-2 and TRBJ2-3; D is unresolved. V lost 4 bases and J 2 bases, leaving 7 bases between the germline ends. CDR3 length equals 13 residues. Germline CDR1 is SGHTA and CDR2 is FQGNSA. The DNA for the CDR3 is TGTGCCAGCAGCTGGACGAACACAGATACGCAGTATTTT. Its protein is CASSWTNTDTQYF.

This clone was found once. V usage is TRBV5-6 and J usage is TRBJ2-3; D remains unclear. The germline V and J ends were trimmed by 0 bases and 0 bases, with 5 bases remaining between them. Germline values: CDR1 SGHDT, CDR2 YYEEEE. The CDR3 sequence is 14 residues long. DNA of the CDR3: TGTGCCAGCAGCTTGGAAGGAAGCACAGATACGCAGTATTTT. It translates to CASSLEGSTDTQYF.

This rearrangement joins TRBV5-1 to TRBJ2-3; D is unclear. CDR3 size: 14 residues. Trimming shortened V by 7 bases and J by 1 base, and 13 bases separated the two germline ends. Germline CDR1 is SGHRS and CDR2 is YFSETQ. CDR3 amino acids: CASWMTEGTDTQYF. DNA for the CDR3: TGCGCCAGCTGGATGACGGAAGGCACAGATACGCAGTATTTT.

This clone has a handful of counts. This sequence joins TRBV19 and TRBJ2-3; D tentatively fits TRBD1 or TRBD2 (5 bases each). CDR3 length: 12 residues. From germline, CDR1 is LNHDA and CDR2 SQIVND (reference sequence). Trimming took off 10 bases at V and 1 base at J, with 9 bases between the two ends. The CDR3 DNA reads TGTGCCACTGGGGGTGGCACAGATACGCAGTATTTT. Its protein is CATGGGTDTQYF.